This T cell receptor beta chain was sequenced in a study of blood T cell repertoires in COVID-19. As for the study in general: The study drew acute and convalescent COVID-19 samples from the United States, Italy and Spain. The cDNA or gDNA used as material had been derived from T cells, B-cell-depleted T cells, or PBMCs.

Repertoires were generated with immunoSEQ multiplex PCR, while TCRdb's copy carries only in-frame clones and drops some. The sample has about 230,000 clones; about 91% are singletons. Participants were aged roughly 18 to 90 years, lived in over 20 US areas, and enrolled virtually. Grouping used clinical history reported by participants in a survey and questionnaire. Unmatched junction bases numbered 1, after V lost 8 bases and J lost 3 bases. This CDR3 has 12 residues. The receptor comes from a woman aged 40 to 50 with acute COVID-19. Sequences were obtained from PBMCs or T cells enriched from blood (not recorded which). The chain couples TRBV12-3 or TRBV12-4 to TRBJ2-1, with TRBD1 identical over 7 bases. CDR3 sequence reads: CASYRGYNEQFF. For the CDR3, the DNA is TGTGCCAGCTACAGGGGCTACAATGAGCAGTTCTTC.